This T cell receptor beta chain was profiled in a study of T-cell reconstitution after alpha-beta-depleted transplantation in children. The TCRbeta library incorporated unique molecular identifiers. Each CDR3 protein gets one entry after TCRdb re-called the PCR reads with MiXCR. The sample yields 600,000 to 800,000 distinct CDR3 sequences, less than 15% seen once. This clonotype was seen ten or more times. No antigen is known for it. Overall study results and limits: Diversity of TCRbeta at day 60 was high in some patients, arising from surviving recipient T cells and thymic progenitors. When one year had passed after transplant, most T-cell counts and diversity came from newly produced T cells. Expanded clones from the graft, numbering several hundred, reportedly supplied alpha-beta T cells about two months after transplant.

Germline values: CDR1 SQVTM, CDR2 ANQGSEA. V dropped 7 bases and J dropped 5 bases, with 18 bases sitting between them. The length of the CDR3 is 13 residues. This receptor was identified in a girl aged 2-10 years with congenital amegakaryocytic thrombocytopenia, due to receive a stem cell transplant. The sequences come from PBMCs, collected before TCRalphabeta/CD19-depleted stem cell transplant. The chain has TRBV29-1 and TRBJ2-7; D is unclear. The CDR3 here is CSASWPHRDEQYF. CDR3 DNA sequence: TGCAGCGCCTCCTGGCCTCACCGCGACGAGCAGTACTTC.